This TCR beta chain was identified during a study of T cell responses to AZD1222 COVID-19 vaccine. Germline CDR1 reads MDHEN; CDR2 reads SYDVKM. V was clipped by 6 bases and J by 5 bases; unmatched bases: 6. The CDR3 is made up of 14 amino acids. Assay used: immunoSEQ multiplex PCR; TCRdb lists only in-frame clones, some missing. The sample has about 97,000 clones; 85% to 90% are singletons. The chain recombines TRBV28 with TRBJ2-4; 8 nucleotides match TRBD1. The sample in question was peripheral blood, obtained on day 0 of AZD1222 vaccination. The receptor's source is an adult in good health. The CDR3 nucleotides are TGTGCCAGCAGCCGACAGGGGAACGAAAACATTCAGTACTTC. Translation: CASSRQGNENIQYF.